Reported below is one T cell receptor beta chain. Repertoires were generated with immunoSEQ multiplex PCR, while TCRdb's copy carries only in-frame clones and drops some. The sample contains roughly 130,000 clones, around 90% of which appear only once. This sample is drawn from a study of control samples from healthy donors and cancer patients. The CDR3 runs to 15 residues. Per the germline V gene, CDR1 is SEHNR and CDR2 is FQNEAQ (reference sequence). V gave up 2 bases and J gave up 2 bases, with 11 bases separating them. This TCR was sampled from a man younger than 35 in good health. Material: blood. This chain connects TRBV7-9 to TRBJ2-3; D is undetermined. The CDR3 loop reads CASSLSRAPTDTQYF. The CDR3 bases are TGTGCCAGCAGCTTATCTAGGGCTCCCACAGATACGCAGTATTTT.